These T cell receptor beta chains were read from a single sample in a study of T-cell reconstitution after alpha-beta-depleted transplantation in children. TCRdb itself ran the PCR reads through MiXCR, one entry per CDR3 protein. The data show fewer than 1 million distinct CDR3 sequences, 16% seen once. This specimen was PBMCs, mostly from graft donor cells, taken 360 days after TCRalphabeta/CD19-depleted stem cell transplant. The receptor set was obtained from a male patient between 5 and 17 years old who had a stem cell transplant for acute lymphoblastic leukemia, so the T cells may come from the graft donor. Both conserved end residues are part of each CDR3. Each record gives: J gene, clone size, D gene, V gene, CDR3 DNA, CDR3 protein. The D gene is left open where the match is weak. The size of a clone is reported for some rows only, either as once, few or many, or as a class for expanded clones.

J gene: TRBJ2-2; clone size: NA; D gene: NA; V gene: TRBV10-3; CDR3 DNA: TGTGCCATCAACTCCTTGGGGGGAAGGGCCGGGGAGCTGTTTTTT; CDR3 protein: CAINSLGGRAGELFF
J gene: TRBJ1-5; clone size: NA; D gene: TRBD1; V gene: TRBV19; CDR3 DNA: TGTGCCACCGACAGGGGATATGATAAAAACAATCAGCCCCAGCATTTT; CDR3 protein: CATDRGYDKNNQPQHF
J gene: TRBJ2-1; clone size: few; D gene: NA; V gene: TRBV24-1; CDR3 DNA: TGTGCCACCAGTGCCCGGGATGAGCAGTTCTTC; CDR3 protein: CATSARDEQFF
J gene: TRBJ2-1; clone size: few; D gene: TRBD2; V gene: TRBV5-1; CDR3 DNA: TGCGCCAGCAGCTTCGTAGCGGGAGTCCTCAATGAGCAGTTCTTC; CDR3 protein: CASSFVAGVLNEQFF
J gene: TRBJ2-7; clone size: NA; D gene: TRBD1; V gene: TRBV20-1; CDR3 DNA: TGCAGTGCTTCAACAGGGGAGACCTACGAGCAGTACTTC; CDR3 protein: CSASTGETYEQYF
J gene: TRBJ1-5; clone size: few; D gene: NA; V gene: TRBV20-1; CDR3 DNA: TGCAGTGCTAGAGAGCATAGGGCCAATCAGCCCCAGCATTTT; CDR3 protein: CSAREHRANQPQHF
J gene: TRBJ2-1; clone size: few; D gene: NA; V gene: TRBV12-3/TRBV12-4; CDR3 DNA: TGTGCCAGCAGTTTAGGAGACACAAATCGGATTGAGCAGTTCTTC; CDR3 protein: CASSLGDTNRIEQFF
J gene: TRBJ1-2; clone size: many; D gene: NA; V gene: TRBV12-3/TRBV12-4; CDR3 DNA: TGTGCCAGCACCCCCGACACCTTC; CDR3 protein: CASTPDTF
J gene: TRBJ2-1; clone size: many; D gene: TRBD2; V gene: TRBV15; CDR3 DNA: TGTGCCACCAGCAGAGGAGGGACTACCTACAATGAGCAGTTCTTC; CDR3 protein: CATSRGGTTYNEQFF
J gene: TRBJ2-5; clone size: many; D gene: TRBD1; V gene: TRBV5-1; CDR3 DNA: TGCGCCAGCAGCACGGGGACAGGACAAGAGACCCAGTACTTC; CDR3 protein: CASSTGTGQETQYF
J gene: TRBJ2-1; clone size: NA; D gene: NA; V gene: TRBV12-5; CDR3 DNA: TGTGCTAGTAGGGGGTTGCTGCTCAACTCCTACAATGAGCAGTTCTTC; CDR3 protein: CASRGLLLNSYNEQFF
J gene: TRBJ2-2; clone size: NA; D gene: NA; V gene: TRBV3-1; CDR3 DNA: TGTGCCAGCAGCCAAGTGTGGTGGCTGGCGACCGGGGAGCTGTTTTTT; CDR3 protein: CASSQVWWLATGELFF
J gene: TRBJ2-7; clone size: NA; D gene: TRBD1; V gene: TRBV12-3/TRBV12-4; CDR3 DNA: TGTGCCAGCAGGGCGGGGACAGGGGACACCTACGAGCAGTACTTC; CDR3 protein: CASRAGTGDTYEQYF
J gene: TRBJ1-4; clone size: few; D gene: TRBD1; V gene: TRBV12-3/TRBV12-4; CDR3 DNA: TGTGCCAGCACCCTCGGGACAGGGGGCCTTACAACTAATGAAAAACTGTTTTTT; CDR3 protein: CASTLGTGGLTTNEKLFF
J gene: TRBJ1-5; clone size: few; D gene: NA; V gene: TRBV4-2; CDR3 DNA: TGTGCCAGCAGCCAAGATCCCGGGTCCCCCAATCAGCCCCAGCATTTT; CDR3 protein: CASSQDPGSPNQPQHF
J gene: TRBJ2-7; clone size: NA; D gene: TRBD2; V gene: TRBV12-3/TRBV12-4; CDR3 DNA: TGTGCCAGCAGTTGGGGACTAGCGGGAGGGCCTCCTTCCTACGAGCAGTACTTC; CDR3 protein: CASSWGLAGGPPSYEQYF
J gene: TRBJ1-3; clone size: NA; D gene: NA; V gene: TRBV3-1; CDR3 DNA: TGTGCCACCAGCAGGCGGGGGGCCGCTGGAAACACCATATATTTT; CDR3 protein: CATSRRGAAGNTIYF
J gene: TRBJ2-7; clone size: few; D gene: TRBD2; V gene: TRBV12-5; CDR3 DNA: TGTGCTAGTGCCCCCCGGGGGGAGGGGCGCTACGAGCAGTACTTC; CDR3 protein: CASAPRGEGRYEQYF
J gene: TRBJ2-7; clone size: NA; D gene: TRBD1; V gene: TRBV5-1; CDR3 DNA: TGCGCCAGCAGCTTGTTTCAGAACAGGGGGCTCCACGAGCAGTACTTC; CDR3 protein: CASSLFQNRGLHEQYF
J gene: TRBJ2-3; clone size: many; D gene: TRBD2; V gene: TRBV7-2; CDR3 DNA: TGTGCCAGCAGCTTAATTGGGACTAGCGGGCCAGATACGCAGTATTTT; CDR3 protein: CASSLIGTSGPDTQYF
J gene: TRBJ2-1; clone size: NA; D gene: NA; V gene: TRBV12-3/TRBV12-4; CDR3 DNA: TGTGCCATCTCGTCGATCATCTACAATGAGCAGTTCTTC; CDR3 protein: CAISSIIYNEQFF
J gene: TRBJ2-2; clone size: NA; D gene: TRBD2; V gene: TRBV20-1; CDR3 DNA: TGCATCCCGCGGGAGCGGAGGGGGGAGCTGTTTTTT; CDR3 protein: CIPRERRGELFF
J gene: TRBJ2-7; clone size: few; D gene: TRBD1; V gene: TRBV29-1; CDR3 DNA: TGCAGCGTTTCCTCCCTGACAGGGGGTGCCGCCGAGCAGTACTTC; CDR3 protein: CSVSSLTGGAAEQYF
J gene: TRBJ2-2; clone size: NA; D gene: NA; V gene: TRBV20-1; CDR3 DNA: TGCAGTGCCCCCGTTCCCACAGAGAACACCGGGGAGCTGTTTTTT; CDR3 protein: CSAPVPTENTGELFF
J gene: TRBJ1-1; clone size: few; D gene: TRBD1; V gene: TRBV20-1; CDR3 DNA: TGCAGTGCCCACGACAGGGGAAGACTGAACACTGAAGCTTTCTTT; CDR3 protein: CSAHDRGRLNTEAFF
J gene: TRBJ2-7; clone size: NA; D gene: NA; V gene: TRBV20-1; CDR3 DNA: TGCAGTGCTAATACCACCAAGCTCTACGAGCAGTACTTC; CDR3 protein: CSANTTKLYEQYF
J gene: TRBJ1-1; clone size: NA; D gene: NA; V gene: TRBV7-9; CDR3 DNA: TGTGCCAGCAGCTCCCTAGGGCAGGGCACGGATGGAGCTTTCTTT; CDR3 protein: CASSSLGQGTDGAFF
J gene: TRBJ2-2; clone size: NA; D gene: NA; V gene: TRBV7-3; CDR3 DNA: TGTGCCAGCAGAAAATGGGACACCGGGGAGCTGTTTTTT; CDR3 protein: CASRKWDTGELFF
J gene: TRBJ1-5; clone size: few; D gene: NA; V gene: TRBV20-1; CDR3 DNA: TGCAGCATCTCCCGGCGGAGAGTTAGCAATCAGCCCCAGCATTTT; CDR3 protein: CSISRRRVSNQPQHF
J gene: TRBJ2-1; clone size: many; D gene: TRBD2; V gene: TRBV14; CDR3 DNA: TGTGCCAGCAGCCAAGAGTTAGCGGGAGGGCCACTGTTTTACAATGAGCAGTTCTTC; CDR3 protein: CASSQELAGGPLFYNEQFF
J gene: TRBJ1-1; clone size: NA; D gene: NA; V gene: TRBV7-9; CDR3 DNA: TGTGCCAGCAGCTTGGTTAATGCCCCCTTGAACACTGAAGCTTTCTTT; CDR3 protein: CASSLVNAPLNTEAFF
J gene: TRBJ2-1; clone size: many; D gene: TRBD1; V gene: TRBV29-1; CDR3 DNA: TGCAGCGTGACAGGGTCTAAAGGTCAGGATGAGCAGTTCTTC; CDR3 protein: CSVTGSKGQDEQFF
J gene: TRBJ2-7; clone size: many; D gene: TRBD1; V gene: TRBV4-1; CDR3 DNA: TGCGCCAGCAGCGATTATTCCGGGACAGGGTATATGATCGACGAGCAGTACTTC; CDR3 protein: CASSDYSGTGYMIDEQYF
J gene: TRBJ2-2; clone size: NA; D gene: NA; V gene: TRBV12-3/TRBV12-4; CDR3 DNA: TGTGCCAGCAGCTTGCCCCCAAACGGGGAGCTGTTTTTT; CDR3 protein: CASSLPPNGELFF
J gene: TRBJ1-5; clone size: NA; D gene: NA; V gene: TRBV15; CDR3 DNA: TGTGCCACCACCGGCGGGCTTAGCAATCAGCCCCAGCATTTT; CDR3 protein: CATTGGLSNQPQHF
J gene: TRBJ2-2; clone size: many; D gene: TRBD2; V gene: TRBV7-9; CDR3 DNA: TGTGCCAGCAGCTCGACTAGCGGGATGAGCACCGGGGAGCTGTTTTTT; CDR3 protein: CASSSTSGMSTGELFF
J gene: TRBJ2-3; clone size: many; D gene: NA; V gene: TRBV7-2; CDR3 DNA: TGTGCCAGCAGCCCCAGGCCGACGACGCAGTATTTT; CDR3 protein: CASSPRPTTQYF
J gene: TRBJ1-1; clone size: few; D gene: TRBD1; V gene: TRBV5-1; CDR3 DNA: TGCGCCAGCGGGACAGGGGGCCGGAACACTGAAGCTTTCTTT; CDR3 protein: CASGTGGRNTEAFF
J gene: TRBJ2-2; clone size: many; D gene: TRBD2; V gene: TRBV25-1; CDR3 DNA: TGTGCCAGCAGTGTTACGGGACTAGAAAAAAGGCTGTTTTTT; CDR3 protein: CASSVTGLEKRLFF
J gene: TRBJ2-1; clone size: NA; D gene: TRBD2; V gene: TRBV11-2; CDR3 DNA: TGTGCCAGCGGCCCACTAGCGGGAAAAAGGAATGAGCAGTTCTTC; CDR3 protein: CASGPLAGKRNEQFF
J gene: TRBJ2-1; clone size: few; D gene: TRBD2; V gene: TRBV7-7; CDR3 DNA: TGTGCCAGCAGCCTCAGACTAGCGGGAGAGGATGAGCAGTTCTTC; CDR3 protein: CASSLRLAGEDEQFF
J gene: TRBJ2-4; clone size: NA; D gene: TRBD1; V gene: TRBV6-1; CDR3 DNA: TGTGCCAGCAGTGAACCTAACAGGGGGCATCGAAAAAACATTCAGTACTTC; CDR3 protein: CASSEPNRGHRKNIQYF
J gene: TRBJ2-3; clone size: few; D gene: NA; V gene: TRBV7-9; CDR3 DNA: TGTGCCAGCAGCCCCGAGGTTGCAACATATACGCAGTATTTT; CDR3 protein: CASSPEVATYTQYF
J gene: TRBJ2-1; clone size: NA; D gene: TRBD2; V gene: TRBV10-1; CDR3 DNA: TGCGCCAGCAGTACTAGCGGGATCTTCAATGAGCAGTTCTTC; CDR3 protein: CASSTSGIFNEQFF
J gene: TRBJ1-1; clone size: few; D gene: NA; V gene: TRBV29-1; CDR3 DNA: TGCAGCGTCGACAGGATGAGCACTGAAGCTTTCTTT; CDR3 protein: CSVDRMSTEAFF
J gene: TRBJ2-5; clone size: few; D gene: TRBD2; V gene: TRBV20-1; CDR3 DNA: TGCAGTGCTAGGGGACTAGCGGTTCAAGAGACCCAGTACTTC; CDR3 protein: CSARGLAVQETQYF
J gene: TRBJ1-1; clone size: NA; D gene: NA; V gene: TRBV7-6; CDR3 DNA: TGTGCCAGCAGCCGACGGGGAGGCCTCACTGAAGCTTTCTTT; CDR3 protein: CASSRRGGLTEAFF